One sample yielded the 4 T cell receptor beta chains listed below, sequenced in a study of human T cells and chemical hapten exposure. Regarding time point: patch test 2, 6 weeks after DPC sensitization. As for treatment: therapeutic diphenylcyclopropenone sensitization with weekly scalp DPC. TCRdb reprocessed the RACE reads with MiXCR, giving one entry per CDR3 protein. The sample lists a few hundred thousand distinct CDR3 sequences; over 6% were seen once. Sequencing used whole blood, obtained in connection with sensitization to the hapten diphenylcyclopropenone (DPC). These receptors were collected from a woman younger than 30 with alopecia areata. Some clones in this sample may be carry-over from other donors' samples.

This clonotype appeared many times. The V and J genes are TRBV6-5 and TRBJ1-1, with D possibly matching TRBD1 (6 bases). CDR1 and CDR2 (germline): MNHEY, SVGAGI. This CDR3 has 15 residues. V lost 0 bases to trimming and J lost 5 bases, with 13 bases between them. The chain's CDR3 is CASSYSFRGGTEAFF. In nucleotides, the CDR3 is TGTGCCAGCAGTTACTCGTTCAGAGGGGGGACTGAAGCTTTCTTT.

V and J are TRBV6-1 and TRBJ2-3; D remains ambiguous. In germline, CDR1 is MNHNS, CDR2 SASEGT. This CDR3 has 14 residues. V dropped 2 bases and J dropped 2 bases, with 8 bases sitting between them. CDR3 sequence reads: CASSERSFTDTQYF. CDR3 sequence (DNA): TGTGCCAGCAGTGAAAGAAGCTTCACAGATACGCAGTATTTT.

The table lists this clonotype with a few counts. The V and J genes are TRBV6-6 and TRBJ2-3, with D perhaps being TRBD1 or TRBD2 (5 bases each). CDR3 length: 14 residues. Germline lookup yields CDR1 MNHNY and CDR2 SVGAGI (reference sequence). The germline V and J ends were trimmed by 11 bases and 2 bases, with 17 bases remaining between them. CDR3 residues: CAVGDRRHTDTQYF. For the CDR3, the DNA is TGTGCCGTAGGGGACCGTCGCCACACAGATACGCAGTATTTT.

The chain uses TRBV18 and TRBJ1-5; D is unresolved. Looked up from germline, CDR1 is KGHSH and CDR2 is LQKENI. The CDR3 sequence is 16 residues long. Between the trimmed V and J ends, which lost 2 bases and 0 bases, there was a span of 11 bases. The CDR3 coding sequence is TGTGCCAGCTCACCATTTGCGTTGGTTAGCAATCAGCCCCAGCATTTT. This sequence encodes CASSPFALVSNQPQHF.